Listed here are 18 T cell receptor beta chains from one sample, sequenced in a study of T cell changes during pregnancy in multiple sclerosis (dated by TCRdb to about 2019). Libraries were constructed by the immunoSEQ multiplex PCR assay. This is the immuneACCESS table as TCRdb keeps it, with only in-frame sequences that have V and J called. A part of the clones is gone; compared with another copy, unresolved V genes explain less than half, and the rest is unexplained. Across this sample there are about 120,000 clones, with about 93% seen only once. The ten largest make up under 7% of the sample. Sequences were derived from peripheral blood, sampled before pregnancy. The receptors here all came from a female donor with multiple sclerosis, enrolled in a pregnancy study.

This sequence joins TRBV15 and TRBJ1-2, with 11 bases lining up with TRBD1. Germline CDR1 and CDR2: LNHNV and YYDKDF (reference sequence). V shed 7 bases, J shed 8 bases, and the junction held 6 bases outside the gene matches. This CDR3 has 13 residues. In DNA form, the CDR3 reads TGTGCCACCACTCCGGACAGGGGGCTAGGCTACACCTTC. As protein: CATTPDRGLGYTF.

The rearrangement uses TRBV18 and TRBJ2-5; 11 nucleotides agree with TRBD2. This CDR3 region has 14 residues. The germline V gene encodes CDR1 KGHSH and CDR2 LQKENI. The ends lost 2 bases at V and 11 bases at J; junction bases unmatched: 7. CDR3 coding DNA: TGTGCCAGCTCACCAGAGACTAGCGGGGCGAGTCAGTACTTC. This sequence encodes CASSPETSGASQYF.

The genes are TRBV7-7 and TRBJ2-5, with D possibly TRBD2 on 6 matching bases. Deletions cut 5 bases from V and 4 bases from J, with 17 bases between. Germline lookup yields CDR1 SSHAT and CDR2 FNYEAQ (reference sequence). The CDR3 covers 15 residues. CDR3 bases: TGTGCCAGCAGCCGTAATGTTGGGGGAGGAGAGACCCAGTACTTC. It yields the protein CASSRNVGGGETQYF.

The chain has TRBV6-1 and TRBJ2-2; 7 nucleotides agree with TRBD1. The CDR3 covers 16 residues. The germline V gene has CDR1 MNHNS and CDR2 SASEGT. With 4 bases clipped from V and 0 bases from J, the junction kept 5 bases outside the gene matches. CDR3 bases: TGTGCCAGCAGTGCCCCGACAGGGACGAACACCGGGGAGCTGTTTTTT. It translates to CASSAPTGTNTGELFF.

The rearrangement uses TRBV5-1 and TRBJ2-1; D call uncertain. This CDR3 spans 12 amino acids. V dropped 2 bases and J dropped 8 bases, with 8 bases sitting between them. The germline CDR1 and CDR2 sequences are SGHRS and YFSETQ. In DNA, the CDR3 is TGCGCCAGCAGCTTAAAGGAGTATGAGCAGTTCTTC. It is translated as CASSLKEYEQFF.

The rearrangement uses TRBV30 and TRBJ1-6; no clear D. Germline lookup yields CDR1 GTSNPN and CDR2 SVGIG (reference sequence). Trimming removed 3 bases from V and 7 bases from J, with 10 bases in between. The CDR3 sequence is 13 residues long. The CDR3 here is CAWSPGENSPLHF. DNA for the CDR3: TGTGCCTGGAGCCCCGGAGAGAATTCACCCCTCCACTTT.

The chain recombines TRBV7-9 with TRBJ2-7, with D perhaps matching TRBD1 (6 bases). The V gene's germline CDR1 is SEHNR and CDR2 FQNEAQ (reference sequence). Trimming took off 7 bases at V and 2 bases at J, with 18 bases between the two ends. The CDR3 consists of 15 residues. In nucleotides, the CDR3 is TGTGCCAGCAACCCCGGGATAGGACAGACCTACGAGCAGTACTTC. Protein: CASNPGIGQTYEQYF.

The chain uses TRBV10-3 and TRBJ1-2; no firm D call. The germline V gene has CDR1 ENHRY and CDR2 SYGVKD. V lost 0 bases to trimming and J lost 2 bases, with 13 bases between them. The CDR3 length is 16 residues. The DNA for the CDR3 is TGTGCCATCAGTGAGTCGGTTTCGCTGGAGAACTATGGCTACACCTTC. Translating gives CAISESVSLENYGYTF.

The CDR3 is CASSYLGDYGYTF. CDR3 coding DNA: TGTGCCAGCAGCTACCTGGGAGACTATGGCTACACCTTC. The chain has TRBV5-4 and TRBJ1-2; D not resolved. Germline V gene data show CDR1 as SGHNT and CDR2 as YYREEE (reference sequence). V lost 3 bases, J lost 3 bases, and 9 bases lay in between. CDR3 length: 13 amino acids.

The rearrangement uses TRBV7-9 and TRBJ1-1, with unresolved D. CDR3 size: 13 residues. Germline loops: CDR1 SEHNR, CDR2 FQNEAQ (reference sequence). Trimming cost V 5 bases and J 8 bases, with 15 bases left between them. The CDR3 spells CASSAGGDREAFF. The CDR3 bases are TGTGCCAGCAGCGCGGGTGGGGATAGGGAAGCTTTCTTT.

V gene TRBV6-5 combines with J gene TRBJ1-6; TRBD1 might be the D (5 bases). The length of the CDR3 is 14 residues. V lost 4 bases to trimming and J lost 6 bases, with 10 bases between them. The V gene's germline CDR1 is MNHEY and CDR2 SVGAGI. In DNA form, the CDR3 reads TGTGCCAGCAGTTTGACAGTTACTAATTCACCCCTCCACTTT. Protein sequence: CASSLTVTNSPLHF.

In this sample, this clone turned up once. V and J are TRBV9 and TRBJ2-2, with D possibly TRBD1 on 6 matching bases. V lost 0 bases, J lost 1 base, and 7 bases lay in between. The CDR3 spans 15 residues. Germline V gene lookup returns CDR1 SGDLS and CDR2 YYNGEE. The DNA of the CDR3 is TGTGCCAGCAGCGTAGCCAGGGGGAACACCGGGGAGCTGTTTTTT. Amino acid sequence: CASSVARGNTGELFF.

The chain has TRBV30 and TRBJ1-1; no definite D call. This CDR3 is 14 amino acids long. Germline values: CDR1 GTSNPN, CDR2 SVGIG (reference sequence). Trimming took off 2 bases at V and 1 base at J, with 11 bases between the two ends. The chain's CDR3 is CAWSSGLKNTEAFF. CDR3 in DNA: TGTGCCTGGAGTTCTGGGCTCAAGAACACTGAAGCTTTCTTT.

V is TRBV19 and J is TRBJ2-3; 11 nucleotides line up with TRBD2. V lost 5 bases, J lost 6 bases, and 13 bases stayed unmatched. Germline assignment: CDR1 LNHDA and CDR2 SQIVND (reference sequence). The CDR3 covers 17 residues. CDR3 DNA: TGTGCCAGTAGTCGTGCCGGGACTAGCGGTTCGCGGGATACGCAGTATTTT. Translation: CASSRAGTSGSRDTQYF.

The CDR3 reads CAWTGPLAGKSYEQYF. Written as DNA, the CDR3 is TGTGCCTGGACCGGTCCTCTAGCGGGGAAATCCTACGAGCAGTACTTC. The V and J genes are TRBV30 and TRBJ2-7; 9 nucleotides line up with TRBD2. Per germline, CDR1 GTSNPN and CDR2 SVGIG (reference sequence). The junction had 11 bases not matched to a gene; V was cut back by 4 bases and J by 1 base. The CDR3 sequence is 16 residues long. The full variable domain, in which reference TRBV30 and TRBJ2-7 provide the parts outside the CDR3, is SQTIHQWPATLVQPVGSPLSLECTVEGTSNPNLYWYRQAAGRGLQLLFYSVGIGQISSEVPQNLSASRPQDRQFILSSKKLLLSDSGFYLCAWTGPLAGKSYEQYFGPGTRLTVT.

V usage is TRBV19 and J usage is TRBJ2-2, with 7 nucleotides matching TRBD2. Unmatched junction bases numbered 8, after V lost 6 bases and J lost 4 bases. CDR1 and CDR2 from the germline V gene are LNHDA and SQIVND (reference sequence). The CDR3 extends over 15 amino acids. The CDR3 DNA is TGTGCCAGTAGCCAGCCGGGGGGAATCACCGGGGAGCTGTTTTTT. It codes for CASSQPGGITGELFF. Drawing the rest from reference TRBV19 and TRBJ2-2, the complete variable domain is DGGITQSPKYLFRKEGQNVTLSCEQNLNHDAMYWYRQDPGQGLRLIYYSQIVNDFQKGDIAEGYSVSREKKESFPLTVTSAQKNPTAFYLCASSQPGGITGELFFGEGSRLTVL.

This sequence joins TRBV11-2 and TRBJ1-1; tentative D call: TRBD1 (6 bases). V was pared by 4 bases and J by 2 bases, with 11 bases between. Per the germline V gene, CDR1 is SGHAT and CDR2 is FQNNGV. The CDR3 is 14 amino acids. The CDR3 DNA is TGTGCCAGCAGCTGGGGGGGCCCTAACACTGAAGCTTTCTTT. Encoded protein: CASSWGGPNTEAFF.

The chain combines TRBV6-5 with TRBJ1-5, with 7 positions matching TRBD1. Germline loops: CDR1 MNHEY, CDR2 SVGAGI. After removal of 7 bases from V and 1 base from J, the junction contained 7 bases not matched to a gene. The CDR3 is 15 residues long. CDR3 protein: CASTLQGRSNQPQHF. CDR3 nucleotide sequence: TGTGCCAGCACCCTACAGGGGAGAAGCAATCAGCCCCAGCATTTT.